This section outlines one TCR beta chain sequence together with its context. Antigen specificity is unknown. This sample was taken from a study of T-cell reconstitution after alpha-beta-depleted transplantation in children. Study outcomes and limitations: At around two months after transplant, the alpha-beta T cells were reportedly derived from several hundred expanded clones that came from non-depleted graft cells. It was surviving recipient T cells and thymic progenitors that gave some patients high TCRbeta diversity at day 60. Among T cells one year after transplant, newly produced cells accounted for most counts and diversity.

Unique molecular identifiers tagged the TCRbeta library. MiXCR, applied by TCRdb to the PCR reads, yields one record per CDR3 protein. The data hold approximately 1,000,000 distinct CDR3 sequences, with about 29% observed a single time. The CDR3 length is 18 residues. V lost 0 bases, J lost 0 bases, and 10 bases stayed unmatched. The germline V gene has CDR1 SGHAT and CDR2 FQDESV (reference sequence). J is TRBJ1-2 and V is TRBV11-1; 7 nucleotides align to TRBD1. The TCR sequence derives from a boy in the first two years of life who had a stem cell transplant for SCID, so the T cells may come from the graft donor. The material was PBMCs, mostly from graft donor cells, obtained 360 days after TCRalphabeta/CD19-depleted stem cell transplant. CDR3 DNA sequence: TGTGCCAGCAGCTTAGCGCTTCTTGGGCAGGGGGCTAACTATGGCTACACCTTC. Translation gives CASSLALLGQGANYGYTF.